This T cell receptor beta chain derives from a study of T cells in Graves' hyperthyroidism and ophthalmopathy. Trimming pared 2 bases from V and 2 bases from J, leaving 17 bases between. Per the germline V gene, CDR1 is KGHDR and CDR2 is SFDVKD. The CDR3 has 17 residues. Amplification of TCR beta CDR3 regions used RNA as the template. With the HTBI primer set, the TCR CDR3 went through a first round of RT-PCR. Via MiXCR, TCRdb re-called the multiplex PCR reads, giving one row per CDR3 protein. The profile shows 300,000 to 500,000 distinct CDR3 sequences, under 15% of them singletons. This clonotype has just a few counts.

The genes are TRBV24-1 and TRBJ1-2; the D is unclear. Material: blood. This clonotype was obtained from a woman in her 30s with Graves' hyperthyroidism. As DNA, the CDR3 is TGTGCCACCAGTGATTCACCCTTGCCGGGTGGAAACTATGGCTACACCTTC. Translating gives CATSDSPLPGGNYGYTF.